The 6 T cell receptor beta chains presented below share a single source sample, sequenced in a study of cytomegalovirus exposure and HLA in healthy donors. The PCR ran on 60 Vbeta and 13 Jbeta primers. Repertoires were generated with immunoSEQ multiplex PCR, while TCRdb's copy carries only in-frame clones and drops some. The sample has about 140,000 clones; approximately 84% are singletons. The sample was PBMCs. These receptors came from a woman between 40 and 55 years old in good health and CMV-seronegative.

This clone came up a few times. This chain joins TRBV28 and TRBJ1-5; perhaps TRBD1 as D (6 bases). The germline V and J ends were trimmed by 6 bases and 0 bases, with 12 bases remaining between them. The germline V gene encodes CDR1 MDHEN and CDR2 SYDVKM. The CDR3 totals 15 residues. CDR3 nucleotides: TGTGCCAGCAGGTCGACAGGCTATAGCAATCAGCCCCAGCATTTT. Translating it yields CASRSTGYSNQPQHF.

The chain is built from TRBV11-2 and TRBJ1-1; D gene ambiguous. The germline V gene has CDR1 SGHAT and CDR2 FQNNGV. The CDR3 has 15 residues. The V end was cut by 5 bases, the J end by 5 bases, with 18 bases between. In DNA, the CDR3 is TGTGCCAGCAGCCCTCGGCCCGGACTTCGGACTGAAGCTTTCTTT. It codes for CASSPRPGLRTEAFF. The whole variable domain, filled in from reference TRBV11-2 and TRBJ1-1, reads EAGVAQSPRYKIIEKRQSVAFWCNPISGHATLYWYQQILGQGPKLLIQFQNNGVVDDSQLPKDRFSAERLKGVDSTLKIQPAKLEDSAVYLCASSPRPGLRTEAFFGQGTRLTVV.

This chain connects TRBV4-2 to TRBJ2-4, with 7 bases lining up with TRBD2. Germline CDR1 LGHNA, CDR2 YNFKEQ. Unmatched junction bases numbered 12, after V lost 0 bases and J lost 1 base. The CDR3 covers 19 residues. The CDR3 region has the DNA TGTGCCAGCAGCCAAGATAGGGAGGGCTGGGGGAGGGCCAAAAACATTCAGTACTTC. Encoded protein: CASSQDREGWGRAKNIQYF.

The genes are TRBV9 and TRBJ2-2; D is perhaps TRBD1 (5 bases). Germline values: CDR1 SGDLS, CDR2 YYNGEE. This CDR3 has 14 residues. Trimming left V 3 bases short and J 4 bases short, with 10 bases between. The chain's CDR3 is CASSAGFSTGELFF. For the CDR3, the DNA is TGTGCCAGCAGCGCAGGGTTTAGCACCGGGGAGCTGTTTTTT.

The chain combines TRBV11-2 with TRBJ2-2, with 7 bases lining up with TRBD1. The CDR3 spans 14 residues. Trimming cost V 8 bases and J 1 base; bases outside gene matches: 4. CDR1 and CDR2 (germline): SGHAT, FQNNGV. The CDR3 coding sequence is TGTGCCAGCCGCCGGGACAGGAACACCGGGGAGCTGTTTTTT. This codes for CASRRDRNTGELFF.

This clone was observed a single time. The chain carries TRBV7-9 and TRBJ2-1; perhaps TRBD2 as D (6 bases). The CDR3 runs 12 residues. Germline CDR1 reads SEHNR; CDR2 reads FQNEAQ (reference sequence). Trimming stripped 5 bases from V and 8 bases from J, with 10 bases between. Here the CDR3 reads CASSMRGYEQFF. CDR3 bases: TGTGCCAGCAGCATGCGGGGATATGAGCAGTTCTTC.